This TCR beta chain was identified in a study of T cell repertoires in cytomegalovirus infection. Turning to the study itself: It was the public TCR beta signatures that indicated both CMV infection and matching HLA type. General study results and limits: The cumulative frequency of public TCR beta families distinguished individuals who carried CMV together with the relevant HLA. Ex vivo responses were dominated by HLA-C-restricted CMV-specific TCR beta clonotypes.

Germline trimming cut 0 bases from V and 2 bases from J; bases unmatched to any gene: 4. This CDR3 region has 15 residues. Germline CDR1 and CDR2: SGHVS and FNYEAQ. TCRdb independently ran MiXCR on the reads; one entry per CDR3 protein. The data contain hundreds of thousands of distinct CDR3 sequences, approximately 33% of them singletons. On this clonotype: The target antigen is unknown.

This chain uses TRBV7-6 with TRBJ2-7; 7 positions match TRBD2. The sample here was cultured PBMCs, taken from culture after CMV antigen stimulation. This TCR was recovered from a human donor in good health (CMV status not recorded). Some clones in this sample may be carry-over from other donors' samples. CDR3 DNA: TGTGCCAGCAGCTTAGCTAGCGGGTTTACCTACGAGCAGTACTTC. This translates into CASSLASGFTYEQYF.